One and the same sample provided the 20 T cell receptor beta chains below, sequenced in a study of tumor-infiltrating lymphocytes in primary liver carcinoma listed by TCRdb under 2017. Instrument on record: Illumina HiSeq 2500. A constant-region primer and ProtoScript II reverse transcriptase were used to reverse-transcribe TCRbeta-specific cDNA from around 540 ng total RNA. Construction of the TCRbeta libraries relied on three nested rounds of multiplex PCR, following a slightly modified ARM-PCR procedure. The first two PCR rounds used multiplex TRBV1-TRBV30 forward primers with a Cbeta reverse primer, each for roughly 11 cycles. TCRdb applied fastp at Q25 and MiXCR to the public reads, then kept only in-frame beta chains. Identical CDR3 protein sequences are pooled into one entry, listed with their most common genes and DNA. The sample table shows tens of thousands of distinct CDR3 sequences, and roughly 74% are seen once. The top ten clonotypes cover around 41% of the sample.

Total RNA and DNA were co-extracted from about 19-30 mg of bulk tissue with the AllPrep DNA/RNA mini kit, without cell sorting. The material sequenced was tumor-adjacent normal liver tissue. These receptors were obtained from a woman in her twenties or thirties with primary liver carcinoma and hepatitis B virus infection.

In the case of this clonotype: Being one base from a much bigger clone, this may be a read error. The chain combines TRBV7-9 with TRBJ2-1; 10 positions match TRBD2. Germline lookup yields CDR1 SEHNR and CDR2 FQNEAQ (reference sequence). The CDR3 spans 17 residues. CDR3 bases: TGTGCCTGCAGCTTAGTTTCTAGCGGGAGCCCCTACAATGAGCAGTTCTTC. Translating it yields CACSLVSSGSPYNEQFF.

Remarks on this clonotype: Germline is not matched at one junction end, which may reflect a read error. The rearrangement links TRBV5-1 to TRBJ2-7, with D unresolved. From germline, CDR1 is SGHRS and CDR2 YFSETQ. The CDR3 loop spans 12 amino acids. CDR3: CASSQLGYGQYF. The CDR3 DNA reads as TGCGCCAGCAGCCAGCTTGGCTACGGGCAGTACTTC.

Note on this clonotype: The CDR3 does not close with the conserved phenylalanine or tryptophan, likely indicating a read error. The gene calls are TRBV11-2 and TRBJ1-2; TRBD1 matches at 7 bases. In germline, CDR1 is SGHAT, CDR2 FQNNGV. This CDR3 is built from 12 residues. CDR3 residues: CTSTQGGGGYTL. Here the CDR3 DNA reads TGTACCAGCACTCAGGGGGGGGGAGGCTACACCTTG.

As for this clonotype: Relative to the germline gene, one junction end is altered; a read error may explain this. The V gene is TRBV6-5, the J gene TRBJ1-2, with 8 bases aligning to TRBD1. The CDR3 consists of 14 residues. Germline CDR1 MNHEY, CDR2 SVGAGI. The CDR3 sequence is CTSTYNGQGGGYTF. In DNA form, the CDR3 reads TGTACCAGCACTTATAACGGACAGGGCGGCGGCTACACCTTC.

V usage is TRBV7-8 and J usage is TRBJ2-7, with 7 bases aligning to TRBD1. The CDR3 has 16 amino acids. CDR1 and CDR2 from the germline V gene are SGHVS and FQNEAQ. The V gene end was trimmed by 4 bases and the J gene end by 8 bases; junction bases not matched to a gene: 17. The CDR3 region is CASSSGREQGSHQQYF. CDR3 DNA: TGTGCCAGCAGCTCAGGACGGGAACAGGGGAGCCACCAGCAGTACTTC. Combining the CDR3 with reference TRBV7-8 and TRBJ2-7 gives the whole variable domain GAGVSQSPRYKVAKRGQDVALRCDPISGHVSLFWYQQALGQGPEFLTYFQNEAQLDKSGLPSDRFFAERPEGSVSTLKIQRTQQEDSAVYLCASSSGREQGSHQQYFGPGTRLTVT.

About this clonotype itself: The junction departs from germline at one end; a sequencing error may be responsible. The rearrangement uses TRBV6-5 and TRBJ2-1, with 9 bases aligning to TRBD2. CDR1 and CDR2 (germline): MNHEY, SVGAGI. The CDR3 sequence is 15 residues long. This chain's CDR3 is CASSYSGGRGIEQFF. The CDR3 nucleotides read TGTGCCAGCAGCTACTCCGGCGGGAGGGGCATTGAGCAGTTCTTC.

Worth noting for this clonotype: An end of the junction differs from the germline gene, which may be a read error. The chain employs TRBV11-2 and TRBJ2-3, with TRBD2 as a possible D gene (5 bases). Germline loops: CDR1 SGHAT, CDR2 FQNNGV. This CDR3 contains 16 residues. As DNA, the CDR3 is TGTGCCAGCAGCTTAGGTCTCCTAGCTCTCACAGATACGGAGTATTTT. Protein sequence: CASSLGLLALTDTEYF.

Remarks on this clonotype: Likely a read error: the CDR3 ends without its conserved phenylalanine or tryptophan. This chain uses TRBV12-3 or TRBV12-4 with TRBJ2-7; D might be TRBD1 (6 bases). This CDR3 is built from 14 residues. CDR3 DNA: TGTGCCAACAGTTCCCTACAGGGTTCCAACGAGCAGTACCTC. It yields the protein CANSSLQGSNEQYL.

Details on this clonotype: Being one base from a much bigger clone, this may be a read error. The chain employs TRBV28 and TRBJ1-3; TRBD1 might be the D (5 bases). CDR1 and CDR2 from the germline V gene are MDHEN and SYDVKM. V was cut by 7 bases and J by 4 bases, with 20 bases left in between. The CDR3 loop spans 16 amino acids. The CDR3 nucleotides are TGTGCCAGCATCCCGGGGGGAGGGGCTCGCGGAAACACCATATATTTT. The encoded protein is CASIPGGGARGNTIYF.

J is TRBJ2-7 and V is TRBV12-3 or TRBV12-4; no firm D call. The ends were cut back, 6 bases at V and 7 bases at J, with 16 bases in the middle. This CDR3 comprises 13 residues. The CDR3 loop is CASSQFWYGEQYF. In nucleotides, the CDR3 is TGTGCCAGCAGCCAATTTTGGTACGGTGAGCAGTACTTC.

For this clonotype: The conserved final phenylalanine or tryptophan is absent from the CDR3, which likely points to a read error. The chain recombines TRBV6-2 or TRBV6-3 with TRBJ2-3; 9 bases match TRBD2. Per the germline V gene, CDR1 is MNHEY and CDR2 is SVGEGT. This CDR3 is built from 15 residues. The junction had 7 bases not matched to a gene; V was cut back by 7 bases and J by 2 bases. CDR3 sequence reads: CASNSASGDTDTQYL. For the CDR3, the DNA is TGTGCCAGCAACTCAGCTAGCGGGGACACAGATACGCAGTATTTA.

To note about this clonotype: The junction shows a germline mismatch at one end, possibly a read error. The chain is built from TRBV7-9 and TRBJ2-3; D is uncertain. In germline, CDR1 is SEHNR, CDR2 FQNEAQ (reference sequence). The CDR3 extends over 13 amino acids. The CDR3 is CASNLGFTVTQYF. The DNA for the CDR3 is TGTGCCAGCAACCTAGGGTTCACAGTTACGCAGTATTTT.

Of note for this clonotype: The final CDR3 position lacks the conserved phenylalanine or tryptophan, pointing to a likely read error. The genes are TRBV29-1 and TRBJ2-5, with unresolved D. This CDR3 region has 12 residues. V lost 6 bases and J lost 5, with 13 bases in between. Germline V CDR1 and CDR2: SQVTM, ANQGSEA. The CDR3, as DNA: TGCAGCGTAGACGGTCTAGGGGAGACCCAGTACTTA. Its translation is CSVDGLGETQYL.

This clonotype occurred many times. The chain links TRBV12-3 or TRBV12-4 to TRBJ2-7; 10 bases line up with TRBD2. The length of the CDR3 is 14 residues. Germline trimming cut 7 bases from V and 7 bases from J; bases unmatched to any gene: 10. CDR3 nucleotide sequence: TGTGCCAGCAAGGGAGCGGGAGGGCCCCGAGAGCAGTACTTC. This codes for CASKGAGGPREQYF.

A note on this clonotype: The CDR3 carries no conserved terminal phenylalanine or tryptophan, so it likely arises from a read error. The chain recombines TRBV13 with TRBJ2-1; 13 bases match TRBD2. The CDR3 loop spans 16 amino acids. Germline V gives CDR1 PRHDT, CDR2 FYEKMQ (reference sequence). The V and J ends lost 5 bases and 5 bases, in that order; junction bases with no gene match: 6. This CDR3 reads CASSLGTSGTHNEQFL. DNA of the CDR3: TGTGCCAGCAGCCTCGGGACTAGCGGGACACACAATGAGCAGTTCTTA.

Ten or more counts support this clonotype. The chain combines TRBV29-1 with TRBJ2-1; 7 bases fit TRBD1. Trimming cost V 5 bases and J 8 bases; bases outside gene matches: 12. The V gene's germline CDR1 is SQVTM and CDR2 ANQGSEA. The CDR3 is 14 residues long. CDR3 region: CSVPLVSRGHEQFF. DNA for the CDR3: TGCAGCGTTCCTCTAGTCTCGAGGGGGCATGAGCAGTTCTTC.

Details on this clonotype: The germline gene is not matched at one end of the junction; a read error may be the cause. The rearrangement links TRBV6-5 to TRBJ2-1; D is possibly TRBD2 (6 bases). Per the germline V gene, CDR1 is MNHEY and CDR2 is SVGAGI. CDR3 size: 14 residues. The CDR3 reads CASIYGDFSREQFF. CDR3 bases: TGTGCTAGCATTTACGGGGACTTTAGTCGTGAGCAGTTCTTC.

With regard to this clonotype: Its ends do not fully match the called genes, so a read error is possible. The chain uses TRBV11-3 and TRBJ1-5; 9 bases agree with TRBD1. This CDR3 has 16 residues. The germline CDR1 and CDR2 sequences are SGHNT and YENEEA. The CDR3 loop is CASSYTGGYGNQPQHF. The DNA for the CDR3 is TGTGCTAGCAGCTATACAGGGGGCTATGGCAATCAGCCCCAACATTTT.

A remark on this clonotype: A much larger clone differs by one base, so this may be a read error. The chain links TRBV25-1 to TRBJ1-5; D unclear. Germline V lookup: CDR1 MGHDK, CDR2 SYGVNS. This CDR3 is built from 17 residues. V lost 3 bases and J lost 6, with 21 bases in between. This CDR3 reads CASSDSKRAGRRQPQHF. CDR3 nucleotide sequence: TGTGCCAGCAGTGATAGTAAGAGGGCAGGAAGGCGTCAGCCCCAGCATTTT.

With regard to this clonotype: Sequence at one end of the junction differs from germline and may be a read error. This sequence joins TRBV6-5 and TRBJ1-4; the match to TRBD1 covers 9 bases. CDR3 length: 16 amino acids. Germline CDR1 is MNHEY and CDR2 is SVGAGI. CDR3 sequence (DNA): TGTGCCAGCAGTCACTCCTCGGGACAGGGTGGCGAAAAACTGTTTTTT. Protein product: CASSHSSGQGGEKLFF.